The 18 T cell receptor beta chains in this list originate from one sample, sequenced in a study of CD8+ T cells in alopecia areata. Extraction and reverse transcription of RNA yielded cDNA as the sequencing template. TCRdb's copy holds only in-frame clones and misses some; the assay was immunoSEQ multiplex PCR. The profile shows 110,000 to 150,000 clones, approximately 49% of them singletons. The sequencing used CD4+ T cells sorted from blood, collected at week 0. These receptors all stem from a human donor with alopecia areata.

The chain is built from TRBV4-1 and TRBJ1-5; no clear D gene. The CDR3 is 15 residues long. Trimming pared 1 base from V and 0 bases from J, leaving 7 bases between. The germline gives CDR1 MGHRA, CDR2 YSYEKL. The CDR3 DNA reads TGCGCCAGCAGCCAAGCACCTTATAGCAATCAGCCCCAGCATTTT. This codes for CASSQAPYSNQPQHF.

CDR3 amino acids: CASSRNLADGGNEQFF. The CDR3, as DNA: TGCGCCAGCAGCCGCAATTTAGCTGACGGGGGGAATGAGCAGTTCTTC. This rearrangement joins TRBV5-1 to TRBJ2-1; 7 bases align to TRBD2. The ends lost 4 bases at V and 7 bases at J; junction bases unmatched: 14. Germline V lookup: CDR1 SGHRS, CDR2 YFSETQ. The CDR3 length is 16 residues.

The chain has TRBV30 and TRBJ2-7; 7 bases line up with TRBD1. This CDR3 spans 14 amino acids. Germline CDR1 is GTSNPN and CDR2 is SVGIG (reference sequence). J was trimmed by 5 bases and V by 2 bases; bases with no gene match: 9. This chain's CDR3 is CAWSKGQPSNEQYF. CDR3 in DNA: TGTGCCTGGAGTAAGGGACAGCCGTCTAACGAGCAGTACTTC. Using reference TRBV30 and TRBJ2-7 for the parts outside the CDR3, the full variable domain is SQTIHQWPATLVQPVGSPLSLECTVEGTSNPNLYWYRQAAGRGLQLLFYSVGIGQISSEVPQNLSASRPQDRQFILSSKKLLLSDSGFYLCAWSKGQPSNEQYFGPGTRLTVT.

V gene TRBV29-1 combines with J gene TRBJ2-3; 7 nucleotides align to TRBD2. The CDR3 has 13 residues. Germline V gene sequence: CDR1 SQVTM, CDR2 ANQGSEA. CDR3 nucleotides: TGCGCTATTGTGGCGGGAGCCACAGATACGCAGTATTTT. This translates into CAIVAGATDTQYF.

The CDR3 here is CASSQGTDFNQPQHF. The DNA for the CDR3 is TGCGCCAGCAGCCAGGGGACAGACTTCAATCAGCCCCAGCATTTT. The chain joins TRBV4-1 to TRBJ1-5; 7 positions match TRBD1. Losses at the gene ends were 3 bases for V and 3 bases for J; bases not matched to a gene: 5. The CDR3 is 15 amino acids. Germline values: CDR1 MGHRA, CDR2 YSYEKL.

The J gene is TRBJ2-2, the V gene TRBV29-1; maybe TRBD2 (6 bases). This CDR3 has 14 amino acids. Trimming cost V 0 bases and J 4 bases, with 9 bases left between them. Germline loops: CDR1 SQVTM, CDR2 ANQGSEA. The CDR3 nucleotides read TGCAGCGTTGAAGAGTCGGGGGTCACCGGGGAGCTGTTTTTT. This codes for CSVEESGVTGELFF.

The chain uses TRBV6-1 and TRBJ2-1; 7 bases line up with TRBD1. V dropped 5 bases and J dropped 10; count of bases not matched to a gene: 5. The germline V gene has CDR1 MNHNS and CDR2 SASEGT. This CDR3 is built from 12 residues. Here the CDR3 reads CASSLTGIEQFF. The CDR3 DNA is TGTGCCAGCAGTTTGACAGGGATCGAGCAGTTCTTC.

This clone was counted a single time. The chain employs TRBV10-3 and TRBJ1-2, with 9 nucleotides matching TRBD1. CDR1 and CDR2 from the germline V gene are ENHRY and SYGVKD. This CDR3 has 12 residues. V trimming: 4 bases; J trimming: 7 bases; junction bases outside the gene matches: 1. CDR3 in DNA: TGTGCCATCAGTGGGACAGGGGTTGGCTACACCTTC. This gives the protein CAISGTGVGYTF.

The V call is TRBV13, the J call TRBJ2-7, with no clear D. V gave up 3 bases and J gave up 1 base, with 10 bases separating them. From germline, CDR1 is PRHDT and CDR2 FYEKMQ (reference sequence). The CDR3 has 14 residues. The CDR3 coding sequence is TGTGCCAGCAGCTTGTTGTCAGCGTCCTACGAGCAGTACTTC. Residues: CASSLLSASYEQYF.

The J gene is TRBJ2-5, the V gene TRBV29-1, with D unresolved. Trimming removed 8 bases from V and 5 bases from J, with 15 bases in between. The CDR3 extends over 12 amino acids. Germline CDR1 reads SQVTM; CDR2 reads ANQGSEA. The CDR3 DNA follows: TGCAGCATATTGGGGTTCTGGGAGACCCAGTACTTC. It translates to CSILGFWETQYF.

This clone was seen more than once but under ten times. This CDR3 reads CASSPRTGKDTEAFF. The CDR3 nucleotides read TGCGCCAGCAGCCCAAGGACAGGGAAGGACACTGAAGCTTTCTTT. This rearrangement joins TRBV5-1 to TRBJ1-1, with 8 bases identical to TRBD1. The CDR3 length is 15 residues. Trimming at V came to 4 bases and at J to 3 bases, leaving 8 bases not matched to a gene. The germline CDR1 and CDR2 sequences are SGHRS and YFSETQ.

The CDR3, as DNA: TGCAGCACGAGATTTAAGGTGGACACTGAAGCTTTCTTT. Translating it yields CSTRFKVDTEAFF. This chain joins TRBV29-1 and TRBJ1-1; D remains unclear. V lost 8 bases, J lost 3 bases, and 16 bases lay in between. Germline loops: CDR1 SQVTM, CDR2 ANQGSEA. The CDR3 is 13 residues long. The variable domain in full, completed from reference TRBV29-1 and TRBJ1-1, reads SAVISQKPSRDICQRGTSLTIQCQVDSQVTMMFWYRQQPGQSLTLIATANQGSEATYESGFVIDKFPISRPNLTFSTLTVSNMSPEDSSIYLCSTRFKVDTEAFFGQGTRLTVV.

V gene TRBV2 combines with J gene TRBJ1-2, with 7 bases lining up with TRBD1. The trim removed 7 bases at V and 2 bases at J, leaving 7 bases unmatched. The germline V gene has CDR1 SNHLY and CDR2 FYNNEI. CDR3 length: 14 residues. In DNA, the CDR3 is TGTGCCAGCAAACCTGGACAGGCGAACTATGGCTACACCTTC. Protein: CASKPGQANYGYTF. Full variable domain (outside the CDR3, taken from reference TRBV2 and TRBJ1-2): EPEVTQTPSHQVTQMGQEVILRCVPISNHLYFYWYRQILGQKVEFLVSFYNNEISEKSEIFDDQFSVERPDGSNFTLKIRSTKLEDSAMYFCASKPGQANYGYTFGSGTRLTVV.

CDR3 DNA: TGTGCCACCAGGCGGGGGCACGGTCAGCCCCAGCATTTT. This encodes CATRRGHGQPQHF. This chain uses TRBV15 with TRBJ1-5; D perhaps matches TRBD1 (6 bases). V lost 6 bases to trimming and J lost 6 bases, with 12 bases between them. Germline V gene sequence: CDR1 LNHNV, CDR2 YYDKDF (reference sequence). This CDR3 is 13 amino acids long.

In DNA form, the CDR3 reads TGTGCCACCAGCAGAGATGCAGCCTCCTACGAGCAGTACTTC. It specifies CATSRDAASYEQYF. The chain is built from TRBV15 and TRBJ2-7; D is unresolved. The V and J ends lost 0 bases and 0 bases respectively, with 6 bases between them. Germline CDR1 reads LNHNV; CDR2 reads YYDKDF (reference sequence). CDR3 length: 14 residues.

This clone has just a few counts. The V call is TRBV19, the J call TRBJ2-1; D perhaps matches TRBD1 (5 bases). Germline loops: CDR1 LNHDA, CDR2 SQIVND (reference sequence). V gave up 0 bases and J gave up 0 bases, with 6 bases separating them. CDR3 length: 15 amino acids. The CDR3 reads CASSIEDISYNEQFF. DNA for the CDR3: TGTGCCAGTAGTATAGAGGACATCTCCTACAATGAGCAGTTCTTC.

Concerning this clone itself: Other nucleotide sequences in the sample specify the same CDR3. J is TRBJ1-4 and V is TRBV29-1; tentatively, D is TRBD1 (5 bases). The germline CDR1 and CDR2 sequences are SQVTM and ANQGSEA. The CDR3 covers 11 residues. V lost 6 bases to trimming and J lost 7 bases, with 9 bases between them. CDR3 in DNA: TGCAGCGTCGGGGGTGGTGAAAAACTGTTTTTT. Its translation is CSVGGGEKLFF.

This clone was detected a few times. The V call is TRBV5-1, the J call TRBJ2-1; 12 nucleotides match TRBD2. CDR3 length: 18 residues. Losses at the gene ends were 4 bases for V and 4 bases for J; bases not matched to a gene: 12. Germline assignment: CDR1 SGHRS and CDR2 YFSETQ. As DNA, the CDR3 is TGCGCCAGCAGCCTCAGGACTAGCGGGACCCAGAAATACAATGAGCAGTTCTTC. It encodes CASSLRTSGTQKYNEQFF.